This T cell receptor (beta chain) was profiled in a study of blood T cell repertoires in COVID-19. The overall study: COVID-19 samples, acute and convalescent, were from the United States, Italy and Spain. PBMCs, B-cell-depleted T cells, or T cells were the source of the cDNA or gDNA that made up the material.

The authors' processing: Amplification with reference gene primers provided the estimates of nucleated cell counts. The data were produced by immunoSEQ multiplex PCR, yet TCRdb's version contains in-frame clones alone and is incomplete. V, J and clone size are those of that table, while D and trimming were read from the DNA. Among fewer than 35,000 clones listed, about 88% were seen once. This clone appeared once. The sequence came from a man aged 70-80 years with active or convalescent COVID-19. The sequencing sample was made of peripheral blood.

CDR3 sequence reads: CASSQDPLAYNEQFF. The CDR3 bases are TGTGCCAGCAGCCAAGATCCACTAGCGTACAATGAGCAGTTCTTC. The gene calls are TRBV3-1 (or the pseudogene TRBV3-2) and TRBJ2-1; the match to TRBD2 covers 7 bases. CDR1 is LGHDT and CDR2 is YNNKEL in the germline V gene (reference sequence). The J segment lost 4 bases and the V segment lost 0 bases, leaving 3 bases of the junction unmatched. The CDR3 runs 15 residues.